This TCR beta chain was identified in a study of blood T cell repertoires in COVID-19. The protocol was immunoSEQ multiplex PCR, while the TCRdb copy is restricted to in-frame clones and leaves out a portion. This sample has 150,000 or so clones, with approximately 79% found just once. With V trimmed by 0 bases and J by 6 bases, 3 bases remained unmatched. Looked up from germline, CDR1 is LGHDT and CDR2 is YNNKEL (reference sequence). The CDR3 has 14 residues. The clonotype originates from a woman in her forties or fifties who had recovered from COVID-19. This chain links TRBV3-1 (or the pseudogene TRBV3-2) with TRBJ1-2; 8 bases match TRBD1. Source material: PBMCs or T cells enriched from blood (not recorded which). CDR3 sequence: CASSQENRGDGYTF. The DNA for the CDR3 is TGTGCCAGCAGCCAAGAGAACAGGGGGGATGGCTACACCTTC.